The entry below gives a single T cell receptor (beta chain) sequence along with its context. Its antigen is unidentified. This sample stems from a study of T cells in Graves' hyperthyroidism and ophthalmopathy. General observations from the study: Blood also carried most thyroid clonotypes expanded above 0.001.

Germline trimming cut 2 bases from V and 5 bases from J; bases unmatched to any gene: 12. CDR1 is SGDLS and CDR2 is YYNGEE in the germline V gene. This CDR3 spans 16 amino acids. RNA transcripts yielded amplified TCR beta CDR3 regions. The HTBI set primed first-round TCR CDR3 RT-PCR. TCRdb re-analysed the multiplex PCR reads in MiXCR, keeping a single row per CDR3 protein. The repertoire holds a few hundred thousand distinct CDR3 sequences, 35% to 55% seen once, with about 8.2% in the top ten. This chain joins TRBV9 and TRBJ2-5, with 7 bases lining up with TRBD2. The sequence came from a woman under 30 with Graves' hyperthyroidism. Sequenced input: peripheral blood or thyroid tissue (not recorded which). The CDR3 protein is CASSVGTGGIRETQYF. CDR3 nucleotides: TGTGCCAGCAGCGTTGGGACGGGGGGAATACGGGAGACCCAGTACTTC.